One and the same sample provided the 27 T cell receptor beta chains below, sequenced in a study of regulatory T cells in long-lasting Graves disease. Specified time point: newly diagnosed GD, antithyroid drugs for less than 3 months. Extracted RNA from PBMCs served as the source of the TCR library. Through Arm-PCR of CDR3 regions and iRepertoire HTBI primers, TCR beta libraries were built. TCRdb re-analysed the multiplex PCR reads in MiXCR, keeping a single row per CDR3 protein. This repertoire shows about 430,000 distinct CDR3 sequences, over 12% found once; its top ten account for about 7.8%. These same data were also listed under a study on T cells in Graves' hyperthyroidism and ophthalmopathy.

The sample consisted of peripheral blood mononuclear cells (PBMCs), taken at new diagnosis, from a patient treated with antithyroid drugs. These receptors all stem from a woman aged 40-49 years with Graves disease.

This clonotype was detected ten times or more. The J gene is TRBJ1-1, the V gene TRBV12-3 or TRBV12-4; weak D call: TRBD1 (5 bases). The CDR3 totals 11 residues. V was trimmed by 7 bases and J by 7 bases, leaving 10 bases between them. CDR3 nucleotides: TGTGCCAGCACCCGGGACCGTGAAGCTTTCTTT. It yields the protein CASTRDREAFF.

This clonotype has a count of ten or more. J is TRBJ2-7 and V is TRBV28, with a tentative D call TRBD1 (6 bases). V dropped 4 bases and J dropped 2 bases, with 21 bases sitting between them. CDR1 is MDHEN and CDR2 is SYDVKM in the germline V gene. The CDR3 covers 17 residues. CDR3 amino acids: CASSSFGNGQHPYEQYF. The CDR3 DNA follows: TGTGCCAGCAGTTCTTTTGGCAACGGACAGCACCCCTACGAGCAGTACTTC.

The chain combines TRBV4-1 with TRBJ2-2, with 11 bases matching TRBD2. V lost 4 bases to trimming and J lost 5 bases; unmatched junction nucleotides: 9. Germline V CDR1 and CDR2: MGHRA, YSYEKL. The CDR3 length is 17 residues. Written as DNA, the CDR3 is TGCGCCAGCAGCCCGATACTAGCGGGAGTTTATACCGGGGAGCTGTTTTTT. Translated: CASSPILAGVYTGELFF.

J is TRBJ1-2 and V is TRBV28; TRBD1 matches at 8 bases. After removal of 2 bases from V and 7 bases from J, the junction contained 9 bases not matched to a gene. The germline V gene encodes CDR1 MDHEN and CDR2 SYDVKM. The CDR3 sequence is 15 residues long. The CDR3 nucleotides are TGTGCCAGCAGTTTAGTCTTCCAGGGGGCGTCTGGCTACACCTTC. Translating it yields CASSLVFQGASGYTF.

This clonotype was observed at least ten times. The chain employs TRBV19 and TRBJ2-1; D perhaps matches TRBD2 (6 bases). Trimming stripped 4 bases from V and 8 bases from J, with 15 bases between. CDR3 size: 14 residues. CDR1 and CDR2 from the germline V gene are LNHDA and SQIVND (reference sequence). In nucleotides, the CDR3 is TGTGCCAGTAGTACCTCCGGGACTGGCTATGAGCAGTTCTTC. The encoded protein is CASSTSGTGYEQFF.

The sample holds many counts of this clonotype. This chain joins TRBV7-8 and TRBJ2-7, with a weak D call TRBD2 (5 bases). Trimming removed 5 bases at V and 3 bases at J, with 8 bases between. The CDR3 covers 12 residues. Germline values: CDR1 SGHVS, CDR2 FQNEAQ. CDR3 nucleotide sequence: TGTGCCAGCAGCACGGACTTCTACGAGCAGTACTTC. Its translation is CASSTDFYEQYF.

This clonotype was recorded many times. The V and J genes are TRBV3-1 and TRBJ1-4; D is unresolved. V was clipped by 1 base and J by 4 bases, with 4 bases between them. The CDR3 has 13 residues. Germline-derived CDR1 and CDR2 are LGHDT and YNNKEL (reference sequence). CDR3 protein: CASSQAGNEKLFF. The CDR3 bases are TGTGCCAGCAGCCAAGCTGGTAATGAAAAACTGTTTTTT.

Points on this clonotype: A single base separates this from a much larger clone, so it may be a read error. The chain links TRBV18 to TRBJ2-1; 11 nucleotides agree with TRBD2. This CDR3 comprises 17 residues. Germline CDR1 and CDR2: KGHSH and LQKENI. CDR3 DNA sequence: TGTGTCAGCTCACCGAGATACACTAGCGGGAGTAGAAATGAGCAGTTCTTC. Translated: CVSSPRYTSGSRNEQFF.

The sample holds many counts of this clonotype. The rearrangement joins TRBV6-1 to TRBJ1-5; tentatively, D is TRBD1 (6 bases). Germline-derived CDR1 and CDR2 are MNHNS and SASEGT. V was clipped by 7 bases and J by 3 bases, with 10 bases between them. The CDR3 is made up of 13 amino acids. The CDR3 DNA follows: TGTGCCAGCACCAGGGGACCCAATCAGCCCCAGCATTTT. Protein: CASTRGPNQPQHF.

Many counts were recorded for this clonotype. The rearrangement joins TRBV11-3 to TRBJ2-1, with no clear D. This CDR3 has 14 amino acids. V lost 5 bases to trimming and J lost 4 bases, with 12 bases between them. CDR1 and CDR2 from the germline V gene are SGHNT and YENEEA. This chain's CDR3 is CASSPSRGYNEQFF. CDR3 nucleotides: TGTGCCAGCAGCCCCAGCCGTGGATACAATGAGCAGTTCTTC.

There are a few counts of this clonotype. A much more abundant neighbour one base away suggests this may be a read error. V gene TRBV28 combines with J gene TRBJ2-5; D ambiguous. The CDR3 loop spans 13 amino acids. The germline V gene encodes CDR1 MDHEN and CDR2 SYDVKM. The CDR3 nucleotides read TGTGCCAACAGTTTAAGAGGTGGAGAGACCCAGTACTTC. Its protein is CANSLRGGETQYF.

This clonotype was seen many times. This chain joins TRBV5-6 and TRBJ2-3; TRBD2 matches at 14 bases. The CDR3 is 15 residues long. V gave up 4 bases and J gave up 9 bases; unmatched junction bases: 7. Germline V gene sequence: CDR1 SGHDT, CDR2 YYEEEE. This CDR3 reads CASSPGLAGGGTQYF. The CDR3 coding sequence is TGTGCCAGCAGCCCCGGACTAGCGGGAGGAGGCACGCAGTATTTT.

Notes on this clonotype: Given a much more abundant clone one base away, this may be a read error. The chain employs TRBV19 and TRBJ2-7; the match to TRBD1 covers 7 bases. With 5 bases clipped from V and 0 bases from J, the junction kept 4 bases outside the gene matches. This CDR3 is 14 amino acids long. Germline lookup yields CDR1 LNHDA and CDR2 SQIVND (reference sequence). CDR3 DNA sequence: TGTGCCAGTAGTTTGACAGGGATCTCCTACGAGCAGTACTTC. Amino acid sequence: CASSLTGISYEQYF.

Many counts were recorded for this clonotype. The CDR3 DNA sequence: TGTGCTGGAAAGAACGCGAACACCGGGGAGCTGTTTTTT. This sequence encodes CAGKNANTGELFF. The chain has TRBV28 and TRBJ2-2, with unresolved D. Germline lookup yields CDR1 MDHEN and CDR2 SYDVKM. This CDR3 comprises 13 residues.

This clonotype has ten or more counts. This chain uses TRBV18 with TRBJ2-1, with TRBD2 identical over 9 bases. CDR1 and CDR2 (germline): KGHSH, LQKENI. This CDR3 comprises 15 residues. Unmatched junction bases numbered 5, after V lost 1 base and J lost 7 bases. The CDR3, as DNA: TGTGCCAGCTCACCACTTAGCGGGAGTGGAAATGAGCAGTTCTTC. Translation: CASSPLSGSGNEQFF.

This clonotype came up many times. The chain links TRBV20-1 to TRBJ2-5; no clear D gene. With 5 bases removed from V and 1 base from J, the gap between germline ends came to 5 bases. Germline-derived CDR1 and CDR2 are DFQATT and SNEGSKA (reference sequence). This CDR3 is 11 amino acids long. The CDR3 DNA is TGCAGTGCTCTGCGCCAAGAGACCCAGTACTTC. Amino acid sequence: CSALRQETQYF.

This chain connects TRBV20-1 to TRBJ1-5, with D perhaps matching TRBD1 (5 bases). The CDR3 spans 15 residues. The V gene lost 5 bases and the J gene lost 2 bases, with 16 bases spanning the gap. Germline V gives CDR1 DFQATT, CDR2 SNEGSKA (reference sequence). CDR3 amino acids: CSAPAGGSGNQPQHF. In DNA form, the CDR3 reads TGCAGTGCTCCCGCGGGGGGGTCTGGCAATCAGCCCCAGCATTTT.

Only a few counts were recorded for this clonotype. The gene calls are TRBV4-3 and TRBJ2-7, with 9 bases identical to TRBD1. The CDR3 consists of 15 residues. V gave up 4 bases and J gave up 4 bases; unmatched junction bases: 8. Germline lookup yields CDR1 LGHNA and CDR2 YSLEER. This CDR3 reads CASSPQDRGGYEQYF. The CDR3 bases are TGCGCCAGCAGCCCCCAGGACAGGGGTGGGTACGAGCAGTACTTC.

Notes on this clonotype: Possible read error: a much larger clone is one base away. The chain couples TRBV6-5 to TRBJ1-4, with 7 bases aligning to TRBD1. The CDR3 has 17 amino acids. CDR1 is MNHEY and CDR2 is SVGAGI in the germline V gene. The V and J ends lost 1 base and 8 bases, in that order; junction bases with no gene match: 13. The CDR3, as DNA: TGTGCCAGCAGTTACTTCCCGGCGAGGACAGGACAAGAAAAACTGTTTTTT. Protein: CASSYFPARTGQEKLFF.

This clonotype was detected ten times or more. This chain joins TRBV28 and TRBJ2-1; the match to TRBD2 covers 7 bases. The CDR3 covers 19 residues. Germline V gene lookup returns CDR1 MDHEN and CDR2 SYDVKM. Germline trimming cut 7 bases from V and 0 bases from J; bases unmatched to any gene: 18. CDR3 sequence reads: CASTPFQVSGPSSYNEQFF. As DNA, the CDR3 is TGTGCCAGCACCCCTTTTCAGGTTAGCGGGCCTAGCTCCTACAATGAGCAGTTCTTC.

This rearrangement joins TRBV4-3 to TRBJ2-2; D is unclear. V was clipped by 0 bases and J by 0 bases, with 11 bases between them. CDR1 and CDR2 from the germline V gene are LGHNA and YSLEER. The CDR3 totals 17 residues. The CDR3 protein is CASSQESWRSNTGELFF. The CDR3 DNA reads TGCGCCAGCAGCCAAGAATCATGGCGGTCGAACACCGGGGAGCTGTTTTTT.

This clonotype occurred a few times. This sequence may be a read error, since a much larger clone differs from it by one base. The chain has TRBV27 and TRBJ2-1; 11 bases are shared with TRBD2. The DNA end favors TRBJ2-5, so the J call may be wrong. This CDR3 is 14 amino acids long. Germline-derived CDR1 and CDR2 are MNHEY and SMNVEV (reference sequence). CDR3 residues: CASSSETSGTTQYF. CDR3 DNA: TGTGCCAGCAGTTCAGAGACTAGCGGGACGACCCAGTACTTC.

Concerning this clonotype: A read error may be the cause here, since a much bigger clone is one base away. The V gene is TRBV27, the J gene TRBJ2-5, with D possibly matching TRBD2 (5 bases). CDR1 and CDR2 (germline): MNHEY, SMNVEV (reference sequence). The CDR3 loop spans 15 amino acids. The ends were cut back, 3 bases at V and 7 bases at J, with 18 bases in the middle. The CDR3 is CASSLVGEMKGTQYF. The CDR3 region has the DNA TGTGCCAGCAGTTTGGTTGGGGAGATGAAAGGGACCCAGTACTTC.

The chain employs TRBV6-1 and TRBJ2-1, with 9 bases lining up with TRBD2. Unmatched junction bases numbered 10, after V lost 5 bases and J lost 2 bases. The CDR3 length is 17 residues. Germline CDR1 and CDR2: MNHNS and SASEGT. The CDR3 DNA follows: TGTGCCAGCAGTCCTAGCGGGACCCTCGGTACCTACAATGAGCAGTTCTTC. This gives the protein CASSPSGTLGTYNEQFF.

This sequence joins TRBV7-6 and TRBJ2-1; tentatively, D is TRBD1 (6 bases). The V end lost 5 bases, the J end lost 8 bases, and 19 bases lay between the germline ends. CDR3 length equals 15 residues. Germline values: CDR1 SGHVS, CDR2 FNYEAQ. The CDR3 here is CASSPLGGYSDEQFF. In DNA form, the CDR3 reads TGTGCCAGCAGCCCCCTAGGGGGATATAGCGATGAGCAGTTCTTC.

The V and J genes are TRBV28 and TRBJ2-1; D call uncertain. V was pared by 6 bases and J by 6 bases, with 18 bases between. CDR1 is MDHEN, CDR2 SYDVKM, per germline. CDR3 length: 15 amino acids. CDR3 sequence (DNA): TGTGCCAGCAGGCTACAGATGGGGTTTACCAATGAGCAGTTCTTC. Its protein is CASRLQMGFTNEQFF.

This chain connects TRBV30 to TRBJ1-4; D ambiguous. The V gene's germline CDR1 is GTSNPN and CDR2 SVGIG (reference sequence). V was cut by 0 bases and J by 6 bases, with 2 bases left in between. The CDR3 has 11 amino acids. Written as DNA, the CDR3 is TGTGCCTGGAGTGTACATGAAAAACTGTTTTTT. It encodes CAWSVHEKLFF.